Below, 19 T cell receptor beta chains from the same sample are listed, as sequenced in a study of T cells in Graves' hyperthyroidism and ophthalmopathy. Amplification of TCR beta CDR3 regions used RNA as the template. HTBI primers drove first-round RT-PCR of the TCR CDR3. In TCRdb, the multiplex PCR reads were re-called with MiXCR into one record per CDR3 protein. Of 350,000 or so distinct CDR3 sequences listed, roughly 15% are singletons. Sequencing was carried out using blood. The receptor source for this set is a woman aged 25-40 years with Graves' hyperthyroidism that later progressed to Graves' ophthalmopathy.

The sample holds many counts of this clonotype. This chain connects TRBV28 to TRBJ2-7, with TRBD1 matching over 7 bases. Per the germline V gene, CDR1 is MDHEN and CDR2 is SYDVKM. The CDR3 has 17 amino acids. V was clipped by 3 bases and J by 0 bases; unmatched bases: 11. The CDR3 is CASSFFSVRDSSYEQYF. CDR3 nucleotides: TGTGCCAGCAGTTTTTTCTCGGTCAGGGACAGCTCCTACGAGCAGTACTTC.

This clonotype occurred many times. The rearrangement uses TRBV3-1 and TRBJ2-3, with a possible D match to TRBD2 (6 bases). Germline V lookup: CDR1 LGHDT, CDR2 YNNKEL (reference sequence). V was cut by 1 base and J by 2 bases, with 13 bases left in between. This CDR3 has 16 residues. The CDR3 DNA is TGTGCCAGCAGCCAAGGGGCGGGACCGTTCACAGATACGCAGTATTTT. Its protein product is CASSQGAGPFTDTQYF.

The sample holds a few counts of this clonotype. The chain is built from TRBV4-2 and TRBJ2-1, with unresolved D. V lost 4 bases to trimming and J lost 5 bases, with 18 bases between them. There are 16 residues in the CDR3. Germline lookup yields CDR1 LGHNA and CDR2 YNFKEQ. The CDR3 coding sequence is TGTGCCAGCAGCCGCACTATCACCCTGGTCAACAATGAGCAGTTCTTC. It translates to CASSRTITLVNNEQFF.

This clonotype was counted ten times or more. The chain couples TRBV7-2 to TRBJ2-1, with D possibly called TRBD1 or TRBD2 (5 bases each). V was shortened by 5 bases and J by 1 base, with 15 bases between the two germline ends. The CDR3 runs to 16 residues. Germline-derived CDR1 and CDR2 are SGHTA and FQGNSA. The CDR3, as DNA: TGTGCCAGCAGCCCAGTCGGGGCAGATTCCTACAATGAGCAGTTCTTC. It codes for CASSPVGADSYNEQFF.

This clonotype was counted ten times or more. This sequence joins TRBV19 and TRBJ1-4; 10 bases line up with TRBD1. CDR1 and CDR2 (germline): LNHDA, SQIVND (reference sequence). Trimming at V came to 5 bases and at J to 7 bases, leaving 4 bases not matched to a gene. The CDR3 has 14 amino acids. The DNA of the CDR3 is TGTGCCAGTAGTCGGGACAGGGGTAGTGAAAAACTGTTTTTT. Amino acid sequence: CASSRDRGSEKLFF.

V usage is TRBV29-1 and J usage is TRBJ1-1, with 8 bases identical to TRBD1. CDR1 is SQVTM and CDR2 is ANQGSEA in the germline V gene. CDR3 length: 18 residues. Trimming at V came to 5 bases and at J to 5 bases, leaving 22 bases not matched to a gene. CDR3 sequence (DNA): TGCAGCGTTAAGAACCGGGACAGGCGGTGGGGGGGGGGGACTGAAGCTTTCTTT. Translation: CSVKNRDRRWGGGTEAFF.

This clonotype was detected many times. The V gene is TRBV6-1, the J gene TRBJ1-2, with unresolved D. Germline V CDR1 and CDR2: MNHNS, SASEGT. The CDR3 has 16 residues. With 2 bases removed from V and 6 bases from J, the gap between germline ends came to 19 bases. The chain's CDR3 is CASSELGKRAENGYTF. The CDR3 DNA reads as TGTGCCAGCAGTGAATTGGGGAAACGCGCGGAGAATGGCTACACCTTC.

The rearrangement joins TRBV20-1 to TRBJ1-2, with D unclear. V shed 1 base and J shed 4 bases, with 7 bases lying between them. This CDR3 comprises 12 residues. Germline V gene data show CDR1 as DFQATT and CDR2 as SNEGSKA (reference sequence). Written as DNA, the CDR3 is TGCAGTGCTAGAGTTTTTGGCTATGGCTACACCTTC. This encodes CSARVFGYGYTF.

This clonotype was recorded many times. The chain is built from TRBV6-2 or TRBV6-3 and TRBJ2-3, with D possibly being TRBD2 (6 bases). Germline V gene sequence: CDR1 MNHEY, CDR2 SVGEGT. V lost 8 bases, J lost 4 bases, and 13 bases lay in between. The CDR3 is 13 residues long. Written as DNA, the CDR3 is TGTGCCAGCGCCGGAGTAGCGGCAGATACGCAGTATTTT. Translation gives CASAGVAADTQYF.

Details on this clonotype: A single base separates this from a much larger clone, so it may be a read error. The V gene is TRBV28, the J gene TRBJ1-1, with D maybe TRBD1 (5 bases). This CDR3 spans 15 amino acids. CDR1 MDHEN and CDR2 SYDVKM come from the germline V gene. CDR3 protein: CASRGAGGFRAEALF. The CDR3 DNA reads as TGTGCCAGCAGAGGGGCGGGGGGGTTCAGGGCTGAAGCTCTCTTT.

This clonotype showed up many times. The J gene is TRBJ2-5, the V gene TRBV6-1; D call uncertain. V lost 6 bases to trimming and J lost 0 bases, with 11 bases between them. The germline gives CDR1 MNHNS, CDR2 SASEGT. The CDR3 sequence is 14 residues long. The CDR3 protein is CASSLGRHQETQYF. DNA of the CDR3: TGTGCCAGCAGCCTAGGACGTCACCAAGAGACCCAGTACTTC.

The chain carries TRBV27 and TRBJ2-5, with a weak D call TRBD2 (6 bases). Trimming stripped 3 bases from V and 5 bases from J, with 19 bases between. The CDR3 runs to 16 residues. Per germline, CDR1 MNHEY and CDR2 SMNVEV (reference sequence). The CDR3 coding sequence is TGTGCCAGCAGTTTTGGCGGGAACCCGGAGGGGGAGACCCAGTACTTC. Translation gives CASSFGGNPEGETQYF.

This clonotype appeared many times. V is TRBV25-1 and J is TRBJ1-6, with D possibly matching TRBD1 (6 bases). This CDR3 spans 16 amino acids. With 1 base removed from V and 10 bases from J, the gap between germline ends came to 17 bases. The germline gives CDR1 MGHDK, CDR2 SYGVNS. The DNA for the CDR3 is TGTGCCAGCAGTGAATCCATAAAGGGGGTCATGTCACCCCTCCACTTT. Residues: CASSESIKGVMSPLHF.

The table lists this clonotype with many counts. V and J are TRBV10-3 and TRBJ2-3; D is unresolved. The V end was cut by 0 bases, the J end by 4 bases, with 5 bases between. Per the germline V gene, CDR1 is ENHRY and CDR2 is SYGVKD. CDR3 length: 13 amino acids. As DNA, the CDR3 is TGTGCCATCAGTGAGTCACAATCAGATACGCAGTATTTT. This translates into CAISESQSDTQYF.

CDR3 bases: TGTGCCAGCAGCTTAGGGGGGGCAGGGAGATACTATGGCTACACCTTC. This codes for CASSLGGAGRYYGYTF. The rearrangement links TRBV7-2 to TRBJ1-2; a possible D gene is TRBD1 (6 bases). Germline V gene lookup returns CDR1 SGHTA and CDR2 FQGNSA. Deletions cut 1 base from V and 3 bases from J, with 15 bases between. The CDR3 is made up of 16 amino acids. Filled out from reference TRBV7-2 and TRBJ1-2, the complete variable domain reads GAGVSQSPSNKVTEKGKDVELRCDPISGHTALYWYRQSLGQGLEFLIYFQGNSAPDKSGLPSDRFSAERTGGSVSTLTIQRTQQEDSAVYLCASSLGGAGRYYGYTFGSGTRLTVV.

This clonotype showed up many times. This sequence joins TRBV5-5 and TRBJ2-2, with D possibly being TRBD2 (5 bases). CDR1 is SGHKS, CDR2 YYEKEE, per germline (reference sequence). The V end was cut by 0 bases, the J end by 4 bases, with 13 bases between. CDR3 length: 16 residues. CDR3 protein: CASSLVYLAITGELFF. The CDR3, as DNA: TGTGCCAGCAGCTTGGTCTACCTAGCAATCACCGGGGAGCTGTTTTTT.

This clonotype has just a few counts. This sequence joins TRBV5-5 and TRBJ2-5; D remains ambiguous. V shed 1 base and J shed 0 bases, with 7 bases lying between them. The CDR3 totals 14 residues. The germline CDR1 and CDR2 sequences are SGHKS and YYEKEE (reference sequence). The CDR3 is CASSLLLNQETQYF. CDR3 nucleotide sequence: TGTGCCAGCAGCTTGCTACTAAACCAAGAGACCCAGTACTTC.

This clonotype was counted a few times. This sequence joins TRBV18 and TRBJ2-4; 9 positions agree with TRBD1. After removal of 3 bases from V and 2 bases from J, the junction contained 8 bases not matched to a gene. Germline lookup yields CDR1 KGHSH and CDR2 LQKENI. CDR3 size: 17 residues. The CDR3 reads CASSPGDREWTKNIQYF. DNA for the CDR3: TGTGCCAGCTCACCCGGGGACAGGGAATGGACCAAAAACATTCAGTACTTC. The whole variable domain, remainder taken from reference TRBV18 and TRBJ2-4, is NAGVMQNPRHLVRRRGQEARLRCSPMKGHSHVYWYRQLPEEGLKFMVYLQKENIIDESGMPKERFSAEFPKEGPSILRIQQVVRGDSAAYFCASSPGDREWTKNIQYFGAGTRLSVL.

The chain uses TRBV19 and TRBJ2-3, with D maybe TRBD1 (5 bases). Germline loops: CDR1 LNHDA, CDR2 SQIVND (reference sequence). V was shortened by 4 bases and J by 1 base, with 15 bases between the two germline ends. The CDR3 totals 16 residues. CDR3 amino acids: CASSTVNRQRTDTQYF. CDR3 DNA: TGTGCCAGTAGTACGGTCAATAGACAGCGCACAGATACGCAGTATTTT.